This T cell receptor (beta chain) was documented in a study of T-cell memory formation after mild COVID-19. This CDR3 has 14 residues. V gave up 4 bases and J gave up 1 base, with 9 bases separating them. CDR1 and CDR2 (germline): LGHNA, YSLEER. The table lists this clonotype with a few counts. TCRdb reanalysed the 5' RACE reads using MiXCR and keeps one entry per CDR3 protein. The sample has roughly 150,000 distinct CDR3 sequences, approximately 13% seen once; the top ten hold approximately 3.4%. Sequenced: PBMCs or a T cell subset sorted from them (not recorded which). The sequence was collected from a man between 18 and 35 years old who had mild COVID-19 (a few samples of this study predate the infection). Cell type and time point are not known. This chain connects TRBV4-3 to TRBJ2-3; D uncertain. CDR3 sequence reads: CASSRMTRTDTQYF. CDR3 sequence (DNA): TGCGCCAGCAGCCGCATGACTCGCACAGATACGCAGTATTTT.